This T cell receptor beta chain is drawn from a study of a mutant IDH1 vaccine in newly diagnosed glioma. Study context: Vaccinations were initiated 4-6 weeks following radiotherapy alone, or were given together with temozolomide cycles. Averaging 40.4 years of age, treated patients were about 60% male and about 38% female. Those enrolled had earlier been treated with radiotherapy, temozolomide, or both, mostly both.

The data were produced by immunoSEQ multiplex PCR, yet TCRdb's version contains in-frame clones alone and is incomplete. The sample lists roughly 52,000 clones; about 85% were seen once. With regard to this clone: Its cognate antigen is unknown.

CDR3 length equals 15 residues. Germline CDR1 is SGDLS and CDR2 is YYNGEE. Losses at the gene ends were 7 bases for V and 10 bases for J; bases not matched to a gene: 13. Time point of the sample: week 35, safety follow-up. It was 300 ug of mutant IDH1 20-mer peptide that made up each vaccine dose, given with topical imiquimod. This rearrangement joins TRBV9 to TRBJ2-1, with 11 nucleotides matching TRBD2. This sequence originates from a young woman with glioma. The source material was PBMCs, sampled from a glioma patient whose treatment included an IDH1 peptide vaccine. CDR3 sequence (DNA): TGTGCCAGCTCCCTACATAGCGGGGGGGCCATCGAGCAGTTCTTC. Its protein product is CASSLHSGGAIEQFF.